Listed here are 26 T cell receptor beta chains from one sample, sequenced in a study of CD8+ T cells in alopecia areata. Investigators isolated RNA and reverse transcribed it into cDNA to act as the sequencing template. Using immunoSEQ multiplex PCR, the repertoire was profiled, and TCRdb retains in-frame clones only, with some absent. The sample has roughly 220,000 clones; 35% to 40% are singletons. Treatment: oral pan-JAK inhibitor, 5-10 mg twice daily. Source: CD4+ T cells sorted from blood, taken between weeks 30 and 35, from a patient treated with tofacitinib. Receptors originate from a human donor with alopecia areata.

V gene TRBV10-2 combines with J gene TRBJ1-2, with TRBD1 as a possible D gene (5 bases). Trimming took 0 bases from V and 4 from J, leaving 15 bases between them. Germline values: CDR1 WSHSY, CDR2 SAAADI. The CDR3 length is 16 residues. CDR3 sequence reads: CASSESYQTVRYGYTF. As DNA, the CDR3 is TGCGCCAGCAGTGAGTCGTATCAGACAGTACGCTATGGCTACACCTTC.

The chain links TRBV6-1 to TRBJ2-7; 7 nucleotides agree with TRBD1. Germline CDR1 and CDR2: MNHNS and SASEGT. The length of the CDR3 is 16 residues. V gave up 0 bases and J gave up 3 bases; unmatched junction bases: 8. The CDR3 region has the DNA TGTGCCAGCAGTGAAGCGGTGGCAGGGGGTATCTACGAGCAGTACTTC. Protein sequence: CASSEAVAGGIYEQYF.

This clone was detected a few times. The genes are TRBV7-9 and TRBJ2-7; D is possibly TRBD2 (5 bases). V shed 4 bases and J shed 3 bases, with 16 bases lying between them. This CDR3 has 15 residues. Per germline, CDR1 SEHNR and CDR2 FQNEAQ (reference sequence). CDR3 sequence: CASSSNSGKVYEQYF. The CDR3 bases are TGTGCCAGCAGCTCCAACTCCGGGAAGGTCTACGAGCAGTACTTC.

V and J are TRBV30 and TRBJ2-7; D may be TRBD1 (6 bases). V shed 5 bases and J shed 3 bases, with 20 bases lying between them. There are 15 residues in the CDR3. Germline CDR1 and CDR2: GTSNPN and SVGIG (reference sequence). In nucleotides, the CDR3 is TGTGCCTGGTCGAACCGGGGACACAATATCTACGAGCAGTACTTC. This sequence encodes CAWSNRGHNIYEQYF.

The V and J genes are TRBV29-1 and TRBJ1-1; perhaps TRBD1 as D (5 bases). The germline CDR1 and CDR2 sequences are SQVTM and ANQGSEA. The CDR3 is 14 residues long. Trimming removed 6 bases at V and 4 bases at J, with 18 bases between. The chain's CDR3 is CSVQTGPRGTEAFF. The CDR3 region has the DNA TGCAGCGTCCAGACGGGGCCGAGGGGCACTGAAGCTTTCTTT.

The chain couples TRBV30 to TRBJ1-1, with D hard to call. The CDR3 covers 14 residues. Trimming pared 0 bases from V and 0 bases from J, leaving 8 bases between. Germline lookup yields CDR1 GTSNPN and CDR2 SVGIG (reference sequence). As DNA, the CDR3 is TGTGCCTGGAGTGTACAGACGTTGAACACTGAAGCTTTCTTT. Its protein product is CAWSVQTLNTEAFF.

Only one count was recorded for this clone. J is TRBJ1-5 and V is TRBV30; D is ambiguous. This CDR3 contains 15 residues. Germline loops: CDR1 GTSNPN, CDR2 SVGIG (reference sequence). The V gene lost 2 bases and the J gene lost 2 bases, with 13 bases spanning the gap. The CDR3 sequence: CAWSYALSGNQPQHF. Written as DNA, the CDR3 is TGTGCCTGGAGTTACGCCCTATCGGGCAATCAGCCCCAGCATTTT.

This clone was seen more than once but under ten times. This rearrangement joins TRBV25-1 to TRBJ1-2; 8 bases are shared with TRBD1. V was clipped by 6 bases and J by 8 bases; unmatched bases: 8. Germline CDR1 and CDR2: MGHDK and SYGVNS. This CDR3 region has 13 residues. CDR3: CASSGTGLGGYTF. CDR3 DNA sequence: TGTGCCAGCAGCGGGACAGGCCTCGGGGGCTACACCTTC.

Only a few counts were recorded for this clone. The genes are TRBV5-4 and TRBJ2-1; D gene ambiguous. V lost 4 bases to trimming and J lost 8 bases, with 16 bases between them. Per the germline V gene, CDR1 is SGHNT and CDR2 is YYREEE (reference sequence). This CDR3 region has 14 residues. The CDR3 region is CASSPTISRDEQFF. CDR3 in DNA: TGTGCCAGCAGCCCAACAATAAGCCGAGATGAGCAGTTCTTC.

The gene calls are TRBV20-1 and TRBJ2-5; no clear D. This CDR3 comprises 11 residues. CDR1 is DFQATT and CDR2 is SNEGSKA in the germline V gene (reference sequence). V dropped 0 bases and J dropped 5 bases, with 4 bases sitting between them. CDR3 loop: CSARDLETQYF. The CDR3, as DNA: TGCAGTGCTAGAGATCTGGAGACCCAGTACTTC.

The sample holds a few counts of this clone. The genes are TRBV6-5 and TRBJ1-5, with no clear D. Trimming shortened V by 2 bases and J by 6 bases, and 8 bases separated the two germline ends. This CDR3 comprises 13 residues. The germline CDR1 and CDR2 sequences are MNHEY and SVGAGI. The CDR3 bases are TGTGCCAGCAGTTACAATTTCGGTCAGCCCCAGCATTTT. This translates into CASSYNFGQPQHF.

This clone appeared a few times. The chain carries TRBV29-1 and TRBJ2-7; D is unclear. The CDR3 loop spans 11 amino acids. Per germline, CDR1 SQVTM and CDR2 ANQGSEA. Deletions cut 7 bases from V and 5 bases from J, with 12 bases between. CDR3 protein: CSAERGHEQYF. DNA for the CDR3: TGCAGCGCCGAACGCGGACACGAGCAGTACTTC.

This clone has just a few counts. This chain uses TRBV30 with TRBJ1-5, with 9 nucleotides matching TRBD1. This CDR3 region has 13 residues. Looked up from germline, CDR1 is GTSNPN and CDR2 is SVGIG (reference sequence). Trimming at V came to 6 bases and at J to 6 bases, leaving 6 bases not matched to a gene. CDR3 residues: CACSTGGGQPQHF. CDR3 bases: TGTGCCTGTAGTACAGGGGGCGGTCAGCCCCAGCATTTT.

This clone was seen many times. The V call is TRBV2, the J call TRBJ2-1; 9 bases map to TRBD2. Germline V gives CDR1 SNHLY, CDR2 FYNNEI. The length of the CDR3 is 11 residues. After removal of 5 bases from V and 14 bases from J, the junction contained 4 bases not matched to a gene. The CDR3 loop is CASSPGTSKFF. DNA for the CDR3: TGTGCCAGCAGTCCCGGGACTAGCAAGTTCTTC.

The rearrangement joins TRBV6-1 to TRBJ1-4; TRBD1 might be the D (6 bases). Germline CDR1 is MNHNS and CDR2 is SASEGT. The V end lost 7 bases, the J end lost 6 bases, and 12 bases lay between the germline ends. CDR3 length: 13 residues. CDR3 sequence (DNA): TGTGCCAGCACCCTAAGGGGGGATGAAAAACTGTTTTTT. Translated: CASTLRGDEKLFF.

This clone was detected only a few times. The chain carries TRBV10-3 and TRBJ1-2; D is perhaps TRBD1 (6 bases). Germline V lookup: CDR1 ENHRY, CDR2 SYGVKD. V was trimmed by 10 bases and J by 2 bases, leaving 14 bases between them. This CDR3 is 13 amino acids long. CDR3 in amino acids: CATLDSRNYGYTF. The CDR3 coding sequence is TGTGCCACCCTGGACAGTAGAAACTATGGCTACACCTTC.

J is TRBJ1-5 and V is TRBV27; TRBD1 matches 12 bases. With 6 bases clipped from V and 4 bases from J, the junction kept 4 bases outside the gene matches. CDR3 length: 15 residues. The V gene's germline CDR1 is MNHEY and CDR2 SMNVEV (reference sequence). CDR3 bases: TGTGCCAGCAGAGGGACAGGGGGCGGGAATCAGCCCCAGCATTTT. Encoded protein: CASRGTGGGNQPQHF.

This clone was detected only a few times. CDR3 amino acids: CASSFSGTQYF. In nucleotides, the CDR3 is TGTGCCAGCAGTTTCTCGGGTACGCAGTATTTT. The chain couples TRBV28 to TRBJ2-3; no firm D call. The CDR3 runs to 11 residues. Trimming cost V 3 bases and J 8 bases, with 6 bases left between them. Germline assignment: CDR1 MDHEN and CDR2 SYDVKM. The full variable domain, its missing parts supplied by reference TRBV28 and TRBJ2-3, is DVKVTQSSRYLVKRTGEKVFLECVQDMDHENMFWYRQDPGLGLRLIYFSYDVKMKEKGDIPEGYSVSREKKERFSLILESASTNQTSMYLCASSFSGTQYFGPGTRLTVL.

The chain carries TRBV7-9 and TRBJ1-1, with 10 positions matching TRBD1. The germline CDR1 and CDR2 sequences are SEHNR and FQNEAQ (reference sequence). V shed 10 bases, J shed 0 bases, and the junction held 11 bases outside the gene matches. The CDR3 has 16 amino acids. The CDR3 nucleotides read TGTGCCACAAGAGGGACAGGGGCGTTCATGAACACTGAAGCTTTCTTT. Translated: CATRGTGAFMNTEAFF.

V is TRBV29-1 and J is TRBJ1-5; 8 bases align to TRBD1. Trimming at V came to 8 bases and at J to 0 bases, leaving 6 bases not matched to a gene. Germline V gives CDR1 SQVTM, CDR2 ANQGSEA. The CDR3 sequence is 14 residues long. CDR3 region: CSIGTGLSNQPQHF. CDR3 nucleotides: TGCAGCATTGGGACAGGACTTAGCAATCAGCCCCAGCATTTT.

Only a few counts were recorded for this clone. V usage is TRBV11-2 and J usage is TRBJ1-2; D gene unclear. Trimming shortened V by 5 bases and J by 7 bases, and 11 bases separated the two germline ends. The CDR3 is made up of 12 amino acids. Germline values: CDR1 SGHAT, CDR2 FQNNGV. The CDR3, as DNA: TGTGCCAGCAGCAGGCAGGAGAGTGGCTACACCTTC. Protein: CASSRQESGYTF.

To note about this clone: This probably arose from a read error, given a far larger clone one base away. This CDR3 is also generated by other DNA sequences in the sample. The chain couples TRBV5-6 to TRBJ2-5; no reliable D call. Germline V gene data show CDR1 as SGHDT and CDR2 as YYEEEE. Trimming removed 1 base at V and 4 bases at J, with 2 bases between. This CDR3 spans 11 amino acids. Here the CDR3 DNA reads TGTGCCAGCAGCTTGAGAGAGACCCAGTACTTC. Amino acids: CASSLRETQYF.

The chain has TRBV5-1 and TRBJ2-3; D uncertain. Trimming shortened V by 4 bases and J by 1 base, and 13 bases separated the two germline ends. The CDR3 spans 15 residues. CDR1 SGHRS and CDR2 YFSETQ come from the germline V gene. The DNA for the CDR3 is TGCGCCAGCAGCCACGAGTCGACCGGCACAGATACGCAGTATTTT. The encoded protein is CASSHESTGTDTQYF.

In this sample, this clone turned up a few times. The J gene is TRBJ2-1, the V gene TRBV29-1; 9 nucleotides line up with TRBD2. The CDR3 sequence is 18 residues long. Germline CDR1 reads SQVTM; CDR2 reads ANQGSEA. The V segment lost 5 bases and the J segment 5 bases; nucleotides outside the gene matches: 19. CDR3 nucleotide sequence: TGCAGCGTTCGATATTACGCCCACGGGGCTAGCGGGAACAATGAGCAGTTCTTC. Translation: CSVRYYAHGASGNNEQFF.

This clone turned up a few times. CDR3: CASSDSSYEQYF. The CDR3 DNA sequence: TGTGCCAGTAGCGACAGCTCCTACGAGCAGTACTTC. V gene TRBV19 combines with J gene TRBJ2-7; D is possibly TRBD1 (5 bases). V was pared by 6 bases and J by 0 bases, with 6 bases between. Germline V gene lookup returns CDR1 LNHDA and CDR2 SQIVND (reference sequence). The length of the CDR3 is 12 residues.

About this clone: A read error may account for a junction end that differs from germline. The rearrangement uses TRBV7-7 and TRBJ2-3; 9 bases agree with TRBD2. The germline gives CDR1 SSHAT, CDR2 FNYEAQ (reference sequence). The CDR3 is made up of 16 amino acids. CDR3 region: CASSLGTSGFTDTQYF. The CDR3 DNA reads TGTGCTAGCAGCTTAGGCACTAGCGGGTTCACAGATACGCAGTATTTT.